This entry features one T cell receptor (beta chain) sequence. This entry is derived from a study of blood T cell repertoires in COVID-19. Whole-study context: In each case, the material was cDNA or gDNA derived from T cells, B-cell-depleted T cells, or PBMCs.

The assay was immunoSEQ multiplex PCR, and TCRdb's table has in-frame clones only and misses some. The repertoire holds about 130,000 clones, about 86% seen once, with around 17% in the top ten. Trimming took off 6 bases at V and 0 bases at J, with 11 bases between the two ends. The CDR3 runs to 15 residues. Germline V lookup: CDR1 SNHLY, CDR2 FYNNEI. Specimen: peripheral blood. The clonotype originates from a woman aged 45-65 years who had recovered from COVID-19. The chain combines TRBV2 with TRBJ1-4; D is unresolved. CDR3 sequence (DNA): TGTGCCAGCAGCCTTGGGAGCGCAACTAATGAAAAACTGTTTTTT. Its protein product is CASSLGSATNEKLFF.